This section outlines one T cell receptor (beta chain) sequence together with its context. What it binds is not known. This specimen comes from a study of cytomegalovirus exposure and HLA in healthy donors. In the study overall: Unique TCRs numbering around 85 million, obtained from HLA-typed donors, made up an early data release. Overall study findings and caveats: CMV serostatus stood as the only immune exposure information on hand.

Trimming stripped 5 bases from V and 8 bases from J, with 22 bases between. Looked up from germline, CDR1 is SEHNR and CDR2 is FQNEAQ (reference sequence). The CDR3 spans 15 residues. 13 Jbeta primers and 60 Vbeta primers were used for the PCR. Measured with immunoSEQ multiplex PCR; TCRdb has only the in-frame clones, and not every one. The sample consists of about 150,000 clones, roughly 64% of them appearing once. The chain has TRBV7-9 and TRBJ2-7; TRBD1 might be the D (6 bases). Sequenced material: PBMCs. This TCR was sampled from a woman in her 30s in good health and CMV-seropositive. The CDR3 region has the DNA TGTGCCAGCAGCACCTCCGGGTTTGCCGGACAGAAGCAGTACTTC. Protein product: CASSTSGFAGQKQYF.